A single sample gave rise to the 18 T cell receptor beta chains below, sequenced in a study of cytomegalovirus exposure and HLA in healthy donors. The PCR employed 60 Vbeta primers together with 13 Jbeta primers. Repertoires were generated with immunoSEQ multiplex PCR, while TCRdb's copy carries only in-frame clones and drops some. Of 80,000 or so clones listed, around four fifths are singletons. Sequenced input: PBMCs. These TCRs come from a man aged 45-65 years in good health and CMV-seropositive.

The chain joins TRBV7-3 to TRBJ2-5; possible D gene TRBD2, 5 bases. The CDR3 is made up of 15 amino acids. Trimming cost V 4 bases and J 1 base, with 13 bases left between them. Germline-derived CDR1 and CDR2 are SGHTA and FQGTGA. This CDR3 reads CASSYSGLGQETQYF. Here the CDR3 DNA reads TGTGCCAGCAGCTATTCGGGATTGGGCCAAGAGACCCAGTACTTC.

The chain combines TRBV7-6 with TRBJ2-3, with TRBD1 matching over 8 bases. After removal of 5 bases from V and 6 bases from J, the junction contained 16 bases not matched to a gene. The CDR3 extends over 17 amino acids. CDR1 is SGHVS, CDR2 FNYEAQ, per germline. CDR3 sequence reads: CASSQRQGRGGWDTQYF. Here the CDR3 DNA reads TGTGCCAGCAGCCAGAGACAGGGGCGGGGAGGTTGGGATACGCAGTATTTT.

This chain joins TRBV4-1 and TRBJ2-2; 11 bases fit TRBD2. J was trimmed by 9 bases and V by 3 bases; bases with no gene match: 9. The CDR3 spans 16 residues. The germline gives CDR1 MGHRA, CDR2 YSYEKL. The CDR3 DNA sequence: TGCGCCAGCAGCCAGGGGACTAGCGGAGCCCTCCGGGAGCTGTTTTTT. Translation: CASSQGTSGALRELFF.

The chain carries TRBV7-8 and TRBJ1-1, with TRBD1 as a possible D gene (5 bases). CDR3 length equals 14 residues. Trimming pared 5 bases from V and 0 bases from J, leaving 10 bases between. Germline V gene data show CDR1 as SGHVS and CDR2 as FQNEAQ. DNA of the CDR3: TGTGCCAGCAGCCGTGGACACATGAACACTGAAGCTTTCTTT. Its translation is CASSRGHMNTEAFF.

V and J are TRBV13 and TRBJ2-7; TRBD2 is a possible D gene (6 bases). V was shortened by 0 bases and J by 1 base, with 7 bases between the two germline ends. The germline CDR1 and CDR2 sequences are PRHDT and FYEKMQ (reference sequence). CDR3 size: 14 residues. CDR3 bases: TGTGCCAGCAGCTTAGGGCGGGGATCCTACGAGCAGTACTTC. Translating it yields CASSLGRGSYEQYF.

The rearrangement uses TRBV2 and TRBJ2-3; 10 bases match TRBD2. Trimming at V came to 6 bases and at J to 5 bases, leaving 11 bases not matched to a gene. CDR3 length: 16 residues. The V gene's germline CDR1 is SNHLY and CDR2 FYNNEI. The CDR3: CASRDIAGGLLDTQYF. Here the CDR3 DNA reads TGTGCCAGCAGAGACATAGCGGGAGGCCTTTTAGATACGCAGTATTTT. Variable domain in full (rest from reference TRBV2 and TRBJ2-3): EPEVTQTPSHQVTQMGQEVILRCVPISNHLYFYWYRQILGQKVEFLVSFYNNEISEKSEIFDDQFSVERPDGSNFTLKIRSTKLEDSAMYFCASRDIAGGLLDTQYFGPGTRLTVL.

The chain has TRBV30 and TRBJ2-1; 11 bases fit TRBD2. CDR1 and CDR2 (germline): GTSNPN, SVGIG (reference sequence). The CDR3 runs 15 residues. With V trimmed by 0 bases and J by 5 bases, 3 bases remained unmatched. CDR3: CAWSVLAGAHNEQFF. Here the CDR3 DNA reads TGTGCCTGGAGTGTACTAGCGGGAGCCCACAATGAGCAGTTCTTC. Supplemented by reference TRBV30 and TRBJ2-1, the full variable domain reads SQTIHQWPATLVQPVGSPLSLECTVEGTSNPNLYWYRQAAGRGLQLLFYSVGIGQISSEVPQNLSASRPQDRQFILSSKKLLLSDSGFYLCAWSVLAGAHNEQFFGPGTRLTVL.

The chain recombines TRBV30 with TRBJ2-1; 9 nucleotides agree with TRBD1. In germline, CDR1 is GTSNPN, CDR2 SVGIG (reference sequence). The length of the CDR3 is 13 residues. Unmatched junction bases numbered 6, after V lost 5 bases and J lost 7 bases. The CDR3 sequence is CAWWDRERNEQFF. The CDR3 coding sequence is TGTGCCTGGTGGGACAGGGAAAGGAATGAGCAGTTCTTC. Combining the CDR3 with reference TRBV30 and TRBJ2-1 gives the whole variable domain SQTIHQWPATLVQPVGSPLSLECTVEGTSNPNLYWYRQAAGRGLQLLFYSVGIGQISSEVPQNLSASRPQDRQFILSSKKLLLSDSGFYLCAWWDRERNEQFFGPGTRLTVL.

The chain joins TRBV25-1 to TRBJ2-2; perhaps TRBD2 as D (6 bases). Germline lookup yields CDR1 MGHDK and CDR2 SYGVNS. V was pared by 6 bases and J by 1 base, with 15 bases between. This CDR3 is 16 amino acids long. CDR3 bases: TGTGCCAGCAGGAGCCCTTTGGGGGGGAACACCGGGGAGCTGTTTTTT. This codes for CASRSPLGGNTGELFF.

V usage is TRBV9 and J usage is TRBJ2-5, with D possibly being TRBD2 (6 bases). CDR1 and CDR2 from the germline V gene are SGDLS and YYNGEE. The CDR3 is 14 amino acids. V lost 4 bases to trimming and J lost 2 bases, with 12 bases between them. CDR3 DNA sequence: TGTGCCAGCAGCCCAACTAGCAGGCAAGAGACCCAGTACTTC. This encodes CASSPTSRQETQYF.

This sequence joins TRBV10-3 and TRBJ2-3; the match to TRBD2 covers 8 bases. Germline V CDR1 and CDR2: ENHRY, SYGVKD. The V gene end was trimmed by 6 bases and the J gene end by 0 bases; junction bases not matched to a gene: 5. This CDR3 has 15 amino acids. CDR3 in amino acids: CAISLAGTSTDTQYF. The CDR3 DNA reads TGTGCCATCAGCTTAGCGGGGACTAGCACAGATACGCAGTATTTT.

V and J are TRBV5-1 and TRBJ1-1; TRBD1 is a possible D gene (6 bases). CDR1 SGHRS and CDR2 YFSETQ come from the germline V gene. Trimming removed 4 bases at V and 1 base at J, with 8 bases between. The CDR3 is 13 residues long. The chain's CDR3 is CASSAQGNTEAFF. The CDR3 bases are TGCGCCAGCAGCGCACAGGGGAACACTGAAGCTTTCTTT.

The CDR3 DNA is TGCAGCGTCGAGGGGGGGGGAGGCGGTGAAAAACTGTTTTTT. It translates to CSVEGGGGGEKLFF. The genes are TRBV29-1 and TRBJ1-4; D may be TRBD1 (6 bases). V gave up 6 bases and J gave up 7 bases, with 18 bases separating them. The CDR3 extends over 14 amino acids. The germline V gene has CDR1 SQVTM and CDR2 ANQGSEA.

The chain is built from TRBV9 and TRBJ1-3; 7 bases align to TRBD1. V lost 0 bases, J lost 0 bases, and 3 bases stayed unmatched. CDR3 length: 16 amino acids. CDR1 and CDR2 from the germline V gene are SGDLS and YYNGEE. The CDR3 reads CASSVGGGYSGNTIYF. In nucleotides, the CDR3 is TGTGCCAGCAGCGTAGGAGGGGGCTACTCTGGAAACACCATATATTTT. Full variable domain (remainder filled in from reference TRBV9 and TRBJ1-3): DSGVTQTPKHLITATGQRVTLRCSPRSGDLSVYWYQQSLDQGLQFLIQYYNGEERAKGNILERFSAQQFPDLHSELNLSSLELGDSALYFCASSVGGGYSGNTIYFGEGSWLTVV.

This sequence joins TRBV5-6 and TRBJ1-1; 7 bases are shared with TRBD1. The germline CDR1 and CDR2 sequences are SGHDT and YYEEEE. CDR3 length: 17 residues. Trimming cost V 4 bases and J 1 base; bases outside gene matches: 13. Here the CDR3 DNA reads TGTGCCAGCAGCAGCACCTCAGGGGGGAAAGGGAACACTGAAGCTTTCTTT. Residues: CASSSTSGGKGNTEAFF.

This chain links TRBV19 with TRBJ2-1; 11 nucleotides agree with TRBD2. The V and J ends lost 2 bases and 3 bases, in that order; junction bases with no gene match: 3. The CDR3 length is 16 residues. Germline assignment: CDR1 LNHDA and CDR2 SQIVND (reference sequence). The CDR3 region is CASSILTSGVYNEQFF. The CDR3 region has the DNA TGTGCCAGTAGTATACTGACTAGCGGGGTCTACAATGAGCAGTTCTTC.

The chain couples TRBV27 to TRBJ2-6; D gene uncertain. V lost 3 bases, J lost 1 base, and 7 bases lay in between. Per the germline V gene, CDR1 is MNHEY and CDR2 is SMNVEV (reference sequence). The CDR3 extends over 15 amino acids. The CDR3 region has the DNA TGTGCCAGCAGTTTTCAGGTATCTGGGGCCAACGTCCTGACTTTC. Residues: CASSFQVSGANVLTF.

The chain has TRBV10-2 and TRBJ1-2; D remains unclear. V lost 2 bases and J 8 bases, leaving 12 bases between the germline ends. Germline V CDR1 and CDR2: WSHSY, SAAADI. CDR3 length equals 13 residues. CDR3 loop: CASSEEGTGGYTF. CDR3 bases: TGCGCCAGCAGTGAGGAGGGAACGGGCGGCTACACCTTC.